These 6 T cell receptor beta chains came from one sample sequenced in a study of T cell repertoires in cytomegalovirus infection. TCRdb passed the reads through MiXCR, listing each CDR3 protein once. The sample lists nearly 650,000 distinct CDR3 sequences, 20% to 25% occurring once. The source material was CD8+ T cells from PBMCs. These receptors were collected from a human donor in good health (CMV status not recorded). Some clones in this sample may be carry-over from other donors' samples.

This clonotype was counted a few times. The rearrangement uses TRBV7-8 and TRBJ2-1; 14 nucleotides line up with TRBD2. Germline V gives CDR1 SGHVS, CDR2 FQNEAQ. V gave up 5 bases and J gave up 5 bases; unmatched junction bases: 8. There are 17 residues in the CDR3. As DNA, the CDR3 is TGTGCCAGCAGCATGCGACTAGCGGGGGGGTCGGACAATGAGCAGTTCTTC. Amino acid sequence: CASSMRLAGGSDNEQFF.

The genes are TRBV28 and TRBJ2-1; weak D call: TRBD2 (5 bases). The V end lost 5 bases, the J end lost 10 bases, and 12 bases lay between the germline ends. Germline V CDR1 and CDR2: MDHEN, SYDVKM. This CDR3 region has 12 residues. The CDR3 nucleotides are TGTGCCAGCAGTCCCCCGAGGGTAGAGCAGTTCTTC. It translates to CASSPPRVEQFF.

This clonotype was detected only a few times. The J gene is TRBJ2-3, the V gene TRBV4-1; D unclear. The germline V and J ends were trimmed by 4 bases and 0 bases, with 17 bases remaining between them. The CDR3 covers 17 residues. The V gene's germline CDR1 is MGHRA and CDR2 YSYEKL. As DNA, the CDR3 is TGCGCCAGCAGCCCGTATGGCACAGCTTCTAGCACAGATACGCAGTATTTT. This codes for CASSPYGTASSTDTQYF.

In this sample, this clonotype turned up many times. The CDR3 DNA sequence: TGTGCCAGCAGCGGGGTGATGGGGGCGGGCTATGGCTACACCTTC. It specifies CASSGVMGAGYGYTF. V gene TRBV7-2 combines with J gene TRBJ1-2; tentatively, D is TRBD1 (6 bases). CDR1 SGHTA and CDR2 FQGNSA come from the germline V gene. The CDR3 covers 15 residues. Trimming removed 5 bases from V and 4 bases from J, with 17 bases in between.

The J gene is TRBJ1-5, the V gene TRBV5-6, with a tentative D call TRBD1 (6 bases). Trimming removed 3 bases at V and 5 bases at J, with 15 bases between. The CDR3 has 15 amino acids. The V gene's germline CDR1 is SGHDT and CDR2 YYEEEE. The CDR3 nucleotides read TGTGCCAGCAGCTCCGCCCATCGGGGGCATCAGCCCCAGCATTTT. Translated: CASSSAHRGHQPQHF.

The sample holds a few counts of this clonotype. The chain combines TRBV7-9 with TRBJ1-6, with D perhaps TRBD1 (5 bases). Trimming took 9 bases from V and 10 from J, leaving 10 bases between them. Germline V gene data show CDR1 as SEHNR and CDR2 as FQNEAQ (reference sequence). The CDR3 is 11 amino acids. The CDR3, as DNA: TGTGCCAGTGCGGGGGACTCACCCCTCCACTTT. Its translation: CASAGDSPLHF.